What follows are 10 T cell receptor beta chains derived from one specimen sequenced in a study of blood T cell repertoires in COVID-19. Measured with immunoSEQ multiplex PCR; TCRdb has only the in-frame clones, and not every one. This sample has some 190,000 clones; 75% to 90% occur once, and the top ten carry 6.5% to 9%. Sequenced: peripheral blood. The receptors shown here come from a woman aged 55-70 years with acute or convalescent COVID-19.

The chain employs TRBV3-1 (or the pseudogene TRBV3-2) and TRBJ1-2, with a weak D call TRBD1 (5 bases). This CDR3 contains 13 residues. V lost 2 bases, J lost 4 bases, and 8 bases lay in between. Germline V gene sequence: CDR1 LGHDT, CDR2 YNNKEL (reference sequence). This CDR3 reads CASSQQGGYGYTF. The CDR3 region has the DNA TGTGCCAGCAGCCAACAGGGCGGCTATGGCTACACCTTC.

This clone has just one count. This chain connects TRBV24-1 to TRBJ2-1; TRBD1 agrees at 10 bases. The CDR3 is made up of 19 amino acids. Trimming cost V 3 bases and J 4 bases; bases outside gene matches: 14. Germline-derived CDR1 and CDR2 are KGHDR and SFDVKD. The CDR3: CATSDANEVWDRGYNEQFF. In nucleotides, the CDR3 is TGTGCCACCAGTGATGCGAACGAGGTATGGGACAGGGGTTACAATGAGCAGTTCTTC.

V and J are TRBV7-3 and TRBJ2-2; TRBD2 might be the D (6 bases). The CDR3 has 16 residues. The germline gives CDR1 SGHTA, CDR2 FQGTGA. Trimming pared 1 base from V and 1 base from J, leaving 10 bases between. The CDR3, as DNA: TGTGCCAGCAGCTTAATCCCTAGCGAGAACACCGGGGAGCTGTTTTTT. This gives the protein CASSLIPSENTGELFF.

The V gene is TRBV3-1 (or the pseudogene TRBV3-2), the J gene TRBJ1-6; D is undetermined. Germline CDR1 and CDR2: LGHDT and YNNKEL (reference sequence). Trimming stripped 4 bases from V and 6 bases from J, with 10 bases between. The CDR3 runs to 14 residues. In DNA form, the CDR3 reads TGTGCCAGCAGCCCCTGGGAGCTTAATTCACCCCTCCACTTT. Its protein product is CASSPWELNSPLHF.

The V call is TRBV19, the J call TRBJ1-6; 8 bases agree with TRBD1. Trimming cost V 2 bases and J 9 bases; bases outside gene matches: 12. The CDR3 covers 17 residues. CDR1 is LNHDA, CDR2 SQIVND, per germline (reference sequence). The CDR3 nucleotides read TGTGCCAGTAGTATACTGGGGTTCGGACAGGGAATTTCACCCCTCCACTTT. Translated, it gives CASSILGFGQGISPLHF. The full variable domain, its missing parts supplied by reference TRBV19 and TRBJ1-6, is DGGITQSPKYLFRKEGQNVTLSCEQNLNHDAMYWYRQDPGQGLRLIYYSQIVNDFQKGDIAEGYSVSREKKESFPLTVTSAQKNPTAFYLCASSILGFGQGISPLHFGNGTRLTVT.

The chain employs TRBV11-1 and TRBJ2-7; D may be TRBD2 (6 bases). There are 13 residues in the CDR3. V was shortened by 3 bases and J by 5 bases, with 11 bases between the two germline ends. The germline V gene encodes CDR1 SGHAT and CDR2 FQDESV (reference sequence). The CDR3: CASSLGGGDEQYF. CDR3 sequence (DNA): TGTGCCAGCAGCTTGGGAGGAGGAGACGAGCAGTACTTC.

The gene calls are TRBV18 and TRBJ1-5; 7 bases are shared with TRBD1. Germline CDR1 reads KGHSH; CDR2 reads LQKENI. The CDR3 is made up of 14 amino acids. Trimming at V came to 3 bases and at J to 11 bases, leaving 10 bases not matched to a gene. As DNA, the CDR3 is TGTGCCAGCTCACCGGGAACAGGGGCGAAGACCCAGCATTTT. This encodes CASSPGTGAKTQHF.

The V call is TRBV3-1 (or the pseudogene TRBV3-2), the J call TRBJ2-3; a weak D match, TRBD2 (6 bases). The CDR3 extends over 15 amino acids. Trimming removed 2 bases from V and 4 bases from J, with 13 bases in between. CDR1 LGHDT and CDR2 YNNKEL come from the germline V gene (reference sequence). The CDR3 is CASSQLAGSPDTQYF. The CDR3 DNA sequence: TGTGCCAGCAGCCAACTAGCCGGGAGCCCAGATACGCAGTATTTT.

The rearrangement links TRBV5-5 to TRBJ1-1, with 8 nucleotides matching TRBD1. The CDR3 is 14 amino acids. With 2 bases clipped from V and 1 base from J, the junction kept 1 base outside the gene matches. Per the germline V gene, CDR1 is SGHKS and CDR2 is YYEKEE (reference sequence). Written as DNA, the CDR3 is TGTGCCAGCAGCTTCGGGACAGGGAACACTGAAGCTTTCTTT. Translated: CASSFGTGNTEAFF. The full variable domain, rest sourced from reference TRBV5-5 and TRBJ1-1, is DAGVTQSPTHLIKTRGQQVTLRCSPISGHKSVSWYQQVLGQGPQFIFQYYEKEERGRGNFPDRFSARQFPNYSSELNVNALLLGDSALYLCASSFGTGNTEAFFGQGTRLTVV.

The CDR3 is CATSDWGGEQETQYF. The CDR3 region has the DNA TGTGCCACCAGTGATTGGGGGGGGGAGCAAGAGACCCAGTACTTC. This chain joins TRBV24-1 and TRBJ2-5, with 7 nucleotides matching TRBD2. The CDR3 has 15 residues. Germline trimming cut 2 bases from V and 2 bases from J; bases unmatched to any gene: 4. Per the germline V gene, CDR1 is KGHDR and CDR2 is SFDVKD.